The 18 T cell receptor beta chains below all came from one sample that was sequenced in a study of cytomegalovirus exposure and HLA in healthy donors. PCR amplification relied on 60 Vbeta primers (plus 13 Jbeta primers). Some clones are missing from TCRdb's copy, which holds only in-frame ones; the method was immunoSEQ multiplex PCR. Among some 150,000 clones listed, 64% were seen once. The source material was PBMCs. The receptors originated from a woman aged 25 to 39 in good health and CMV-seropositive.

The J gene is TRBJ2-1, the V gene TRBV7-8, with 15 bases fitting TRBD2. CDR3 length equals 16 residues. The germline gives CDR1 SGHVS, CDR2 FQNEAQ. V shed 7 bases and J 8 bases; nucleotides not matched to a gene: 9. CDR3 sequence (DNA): TGTGCCAGCACGGGACTAGCGGGAGGCTTTAGCCATGAGCAGTTCTTC. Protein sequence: CASTGLAGGFSHEQFF.

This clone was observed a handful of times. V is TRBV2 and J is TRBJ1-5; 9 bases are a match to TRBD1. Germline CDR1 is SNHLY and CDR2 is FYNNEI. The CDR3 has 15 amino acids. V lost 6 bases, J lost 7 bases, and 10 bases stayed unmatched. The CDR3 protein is CASRDTTGGGQPQHF. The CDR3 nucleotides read TGTGCCAGCAGAGATACTACAGGGGGCGGACAGCCCCAGCATTTT. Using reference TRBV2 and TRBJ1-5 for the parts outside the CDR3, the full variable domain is EPEVTQTPSHQVTQMGQEVILRCVPISNHLYFYWYRQILGQKVEFLVSFYNNEISEKSEIFDDQFSVERPDGSNFTLKIRSTKLEDSAMYFCASRDTTGGGQPQHFGDGTRLSIL.

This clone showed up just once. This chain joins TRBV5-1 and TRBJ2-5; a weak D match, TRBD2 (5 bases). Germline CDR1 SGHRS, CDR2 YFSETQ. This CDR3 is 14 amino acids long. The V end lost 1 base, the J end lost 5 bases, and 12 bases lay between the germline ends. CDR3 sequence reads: CASSLWSGVETQYF. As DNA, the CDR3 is TGCGCCAGCAGCTTGTGGTCCGGGGTGGAGACCCAGTACTTC.

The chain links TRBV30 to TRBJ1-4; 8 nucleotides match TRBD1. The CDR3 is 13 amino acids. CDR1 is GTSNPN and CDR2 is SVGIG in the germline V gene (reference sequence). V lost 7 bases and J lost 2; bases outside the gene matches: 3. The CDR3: CASPGGTNEKLFF. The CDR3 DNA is TGTGCCTCCCCAGGGGGCACTAATGAAAAACTGTTTTTT. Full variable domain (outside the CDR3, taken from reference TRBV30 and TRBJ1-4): SQTIHQWPATLVQPVGSPLSLECTVEGTSNPNLYWYRQAAGRGLQLLFYSVGIGQISSEVPQNLSASRPQDRQFILSSKKLLLSDSGFYLCASPGGTNEKLFFGSGTQLSVL.

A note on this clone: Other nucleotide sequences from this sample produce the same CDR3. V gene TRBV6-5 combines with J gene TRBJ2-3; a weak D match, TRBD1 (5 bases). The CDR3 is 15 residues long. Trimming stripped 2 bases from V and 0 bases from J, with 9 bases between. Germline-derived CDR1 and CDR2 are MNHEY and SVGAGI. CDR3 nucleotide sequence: TGTGCCAGCAGTTACGGCCAGGGCAGCACAGATACGCAGTATTTT. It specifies CASSYGQGSTDTQYF.

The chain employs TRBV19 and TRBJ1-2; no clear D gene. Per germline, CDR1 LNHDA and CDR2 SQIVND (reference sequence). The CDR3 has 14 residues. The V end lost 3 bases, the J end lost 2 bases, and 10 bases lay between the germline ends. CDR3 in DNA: TGTGCCAGTAGTATCGTTAGCGCAAACTATGGCTACACCTTC. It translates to CASSIVSANYGYTF.

DNA for the CDR3: TGTGCCCTCGAAGAGACCCAGTACTTC. It yields the protein CALEETQYF. This sequence joins TRBV6-4 and TRBJ2-5; no clear D. The CDR3 spans 9 residues. Trimming took off 11 bases at V and 3 bases at J, with 4 bases between the two ends. Germline CDR1 MRHNA, CDR2 SNTAGT.

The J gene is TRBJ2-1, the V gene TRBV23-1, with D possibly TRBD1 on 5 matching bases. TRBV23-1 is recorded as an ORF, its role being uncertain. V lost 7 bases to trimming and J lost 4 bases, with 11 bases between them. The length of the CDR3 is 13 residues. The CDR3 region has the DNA TGCGCCAGCACAAACAGGAATTACAATGAGCAGTTCTTC. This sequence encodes CASTNRNYNEQFF.

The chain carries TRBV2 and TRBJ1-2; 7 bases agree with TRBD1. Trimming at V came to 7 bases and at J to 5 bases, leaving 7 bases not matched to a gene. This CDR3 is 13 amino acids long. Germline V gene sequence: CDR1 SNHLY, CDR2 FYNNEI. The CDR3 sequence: CASILDREYGYTF. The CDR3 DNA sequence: TGTGCCAGCATACTAGACAGGGAATATGGCTACACCTTC.

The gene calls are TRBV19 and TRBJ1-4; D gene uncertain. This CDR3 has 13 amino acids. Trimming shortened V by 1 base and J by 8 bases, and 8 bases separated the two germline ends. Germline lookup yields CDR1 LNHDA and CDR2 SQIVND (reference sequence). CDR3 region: CASSIAAGEKLFF. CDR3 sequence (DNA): TGTGCCAGTAGTATAGCGGCAGGCGAAAAACTGTTTTTT.

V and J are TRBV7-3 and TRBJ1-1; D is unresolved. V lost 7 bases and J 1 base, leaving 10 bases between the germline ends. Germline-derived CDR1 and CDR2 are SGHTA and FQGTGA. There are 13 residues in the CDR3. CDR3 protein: CASMEGTNTEAFF. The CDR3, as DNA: TGTGCCAGCATGGAGGGCACGAACACTGAAGCTTTCTTT.

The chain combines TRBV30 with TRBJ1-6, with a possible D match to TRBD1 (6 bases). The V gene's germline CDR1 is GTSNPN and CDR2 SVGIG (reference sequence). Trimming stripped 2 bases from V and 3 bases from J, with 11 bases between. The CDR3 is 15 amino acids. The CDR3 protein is CAWSTGTYYNSPLHF. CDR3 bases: TGTGCCTGGAGTACCGGGACATACTATAATTCACCCCTCCACTTT. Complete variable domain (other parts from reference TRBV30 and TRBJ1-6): SQTIHQWPATLVQPVGSPLSLECTVEGTSNPNLYWYRQAAGRGLQLLFYSVGIGQISSEVPQNLSASRPQDRQFILSSKKLLLSDSGFYLCAWSTGTYYNSPLHFGNGTRLTVT.

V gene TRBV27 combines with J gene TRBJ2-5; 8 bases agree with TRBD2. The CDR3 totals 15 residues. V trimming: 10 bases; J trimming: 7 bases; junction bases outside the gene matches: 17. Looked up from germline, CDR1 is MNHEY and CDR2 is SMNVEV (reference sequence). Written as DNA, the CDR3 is TGTGCCACCAGCACAAGCGGGGGCCCGTTAGGGACCCAGTACTTC. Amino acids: CATSTSGGPLGTQYF.

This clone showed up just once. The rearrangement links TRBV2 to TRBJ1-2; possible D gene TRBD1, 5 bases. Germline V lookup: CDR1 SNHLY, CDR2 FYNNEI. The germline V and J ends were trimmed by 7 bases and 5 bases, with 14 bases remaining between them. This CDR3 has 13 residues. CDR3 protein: CASTKGRGYGYTF. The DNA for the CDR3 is TGTGCCAGCACCAAGGGTCGGGGGTATGGCTACACCTTC.

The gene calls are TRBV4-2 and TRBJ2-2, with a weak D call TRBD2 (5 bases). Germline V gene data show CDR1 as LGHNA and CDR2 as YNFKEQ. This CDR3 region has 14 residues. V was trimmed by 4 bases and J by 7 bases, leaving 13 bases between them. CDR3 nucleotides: TGTGCCAGCAGCCTTTCGAGGAGGAGCGGGGAGCTGTTTTTT. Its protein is CASSLSRRSGELFF.

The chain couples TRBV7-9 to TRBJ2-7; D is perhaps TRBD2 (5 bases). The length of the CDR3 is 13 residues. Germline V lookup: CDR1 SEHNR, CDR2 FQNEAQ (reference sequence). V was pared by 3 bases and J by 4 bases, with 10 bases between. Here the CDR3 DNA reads TGTGCCAGCAGCTTTCCCCCGGGGTACGAGCAGTACTTC. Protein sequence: CASSFPPGYEQYF.

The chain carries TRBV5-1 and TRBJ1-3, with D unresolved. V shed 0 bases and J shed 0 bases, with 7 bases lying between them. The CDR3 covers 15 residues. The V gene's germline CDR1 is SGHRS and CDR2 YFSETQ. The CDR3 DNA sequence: TGCGCCAGCAGCTTGGCCGGGAGCTCTGGAAACACCATATATTTT. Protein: CASSLAGSSGNTIYF. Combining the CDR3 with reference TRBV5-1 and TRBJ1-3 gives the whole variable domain KAGVTQTPRYLIKTRGQQVTLSCSPISGHRSVSWYQQTPGQGLQFLFEYFSETQRNKGNFPGRFSGRQFSNSRSEMNVSTLELGDSALYLCASSLAGSSGNTIYFGEGSWLTVV.

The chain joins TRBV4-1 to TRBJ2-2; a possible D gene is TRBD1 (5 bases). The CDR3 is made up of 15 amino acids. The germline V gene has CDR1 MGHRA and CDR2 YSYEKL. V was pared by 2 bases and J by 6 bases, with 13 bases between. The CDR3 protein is CASSQSRVVPGELFF. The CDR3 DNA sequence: TGCGCCAGCAGCCAATCCAGGGTGGTCCCCGGGGAGCTGTTTTTT.